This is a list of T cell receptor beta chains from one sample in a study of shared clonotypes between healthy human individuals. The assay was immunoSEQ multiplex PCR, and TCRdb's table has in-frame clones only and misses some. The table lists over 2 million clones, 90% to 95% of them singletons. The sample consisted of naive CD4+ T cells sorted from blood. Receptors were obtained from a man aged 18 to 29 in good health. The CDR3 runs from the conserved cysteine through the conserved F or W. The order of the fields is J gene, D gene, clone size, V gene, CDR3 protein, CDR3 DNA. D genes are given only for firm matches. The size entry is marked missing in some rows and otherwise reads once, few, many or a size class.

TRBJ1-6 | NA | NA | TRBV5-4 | CASSSRTESSPLHF | TGTGCCAGCAGCTCGAGGACAGAAAGTTCACCCCTCCACTTT
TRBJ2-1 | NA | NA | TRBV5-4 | CASSPTTRGDNEQFF | TGTGCCAGCAGCCCAACTACGAGAGGAGACAATGAGCAGTTCTTC
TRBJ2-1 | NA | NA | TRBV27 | CASSSGLVQFF | TGTGCCAGCAGTTCCGGTCTTGTGCAGTTCTTC
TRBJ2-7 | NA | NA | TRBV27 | CASSLVSHSSYEQYF | TGTGCCAGCAGTTTGGTATCTCACTCCTCCTACGAGCAGTACTTC
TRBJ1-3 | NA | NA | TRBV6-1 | CASSPKGGNTIYF | TGTGCCAGCAGCCCGAAAGGCGGAAACACCATATATTTT
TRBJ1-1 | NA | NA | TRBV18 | CASSPDIAEAFF | TGTGCCAGCTCACCGGACATAGCTGAAGCTTTCTTT
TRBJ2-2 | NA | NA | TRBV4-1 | CASSLLPGLLTGGELFF | TGCGCCAGCAGCCTGCTTCCGGGACTTCTAACCGGCGGGGAGCTGTTTTTT
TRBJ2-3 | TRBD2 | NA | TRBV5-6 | CASSLSGRGADTQYF | TGTGCCAGCAGCTTGAGCGGGAGGGGGGCAGATACGCAGTATTTT
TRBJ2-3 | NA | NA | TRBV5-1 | CASSPTLGGRNPQYF | TGCGCCAGCAGCCCTACGCTAGGGGGGCGCAATCCACAGTATTTT
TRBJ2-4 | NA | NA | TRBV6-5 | CASSYTGQLAKNIQYF | TGTGCCAGCAGTTACACTGGACAGCTAGCCAAAAACATTCAGTACTTC
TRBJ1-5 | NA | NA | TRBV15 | CATSRDPGIPNQPQHF | TGTGCCACCAGCAGAGACCCCGGGATTCCTAATCAGCCCCAGCATTTT
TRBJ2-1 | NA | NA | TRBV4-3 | CASSQDLALTQFF | TGCGCCAGCAGCCAAGATCTGGCGCTAACCCAGTTCTTC
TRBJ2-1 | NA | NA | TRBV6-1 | CASSPWDRYNEQFF | TGTGCCAGCAGTCCCTGGGACCGCTACAATGAGCAGTTCTTC
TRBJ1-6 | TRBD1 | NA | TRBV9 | CASSRDRFPVSPLHF | TGTGCCAGCAGCCGGGACAGGTTCCCCGTTTCACCCCTCCACTTT
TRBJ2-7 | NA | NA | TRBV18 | CASSPGTQAYEQYF | TGTGCCAGCTCACCCGGGACACAAGCCTACGAGCAGTACTTC
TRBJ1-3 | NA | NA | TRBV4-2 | CASSLKGYTIYF | TGTGCCAGCAGCCTGAAGGGCTACACCATATATTTT
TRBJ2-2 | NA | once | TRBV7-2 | CASRSDPQSSGELFF | TGTGCCAGCCGATCGGACCCCCAAAGTTCCGGGGAGCTGTTTTTT
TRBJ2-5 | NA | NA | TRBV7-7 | CASRPITGLRETQYF | TGTGCTAGCAGGCCGATTACAGGGCTTAGGGAGACCCAGTACTTC
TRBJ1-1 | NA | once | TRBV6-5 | CASSYLGGSYTEAFF | TGTGCCAGCAGTTACCTCGGAGGCTCTTACACTGAAGCTTTCTTT
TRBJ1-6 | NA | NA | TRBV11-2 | CASSLDLGASSPLHF | TGTGCCAGCAGCTTAGATTTGGGGGCCTCGTCACCCCTCCACTTT
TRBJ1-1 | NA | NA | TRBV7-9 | CASSPRGGPTEAFF | TGTGCCAGCAGCCCCCGGGGGGGACCCACTGAAGCTTTCTTT
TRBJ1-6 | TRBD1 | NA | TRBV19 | CASSRGTEINSPLHF | TGTGCCAGTTCCCGGGGGACAGAAATTAATTCACCCCTCCACTTT
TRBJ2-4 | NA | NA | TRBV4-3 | CASSQGGTGLAKNIQYF | TGCGCCAGCAGCCAAGGGGGGACGGGGCTAGCCAAAAACATTCAGTACTTC
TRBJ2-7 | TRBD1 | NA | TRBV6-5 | CASSVLTGYEQYF | TGTGCCAGCAGTGTCTTGACAGGGTACGAGCAGTACTTC
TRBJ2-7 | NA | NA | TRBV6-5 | CASSPLSSYEQYF | TGTGCCAGCAGTCCACTAAGCTCCTACGAGCAGTACTTC
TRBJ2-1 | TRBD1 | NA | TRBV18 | CASSPGQGLNEQFF | TGTGCCAGCTCACCGGGACAGGGGTTAAATGAGCAGTTCTTC
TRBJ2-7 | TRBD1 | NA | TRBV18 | CASSGGQGIWDEQYF | TGTGCCAGCTCCGGGGGACAGGGTATATGGGACGAGCAGTACTTC
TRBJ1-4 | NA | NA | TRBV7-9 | CASSFDTSTNEKLFF | TGTGCCAGCAGCTTTGACACTTCAACTAATGAAAAACTGTTTTTT
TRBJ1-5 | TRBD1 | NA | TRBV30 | CAWRQGAGSNQPQHF | TGTGCCTGGCGACAGGGGGCGGGTAGCAATCAGCCCCAGCATTTT
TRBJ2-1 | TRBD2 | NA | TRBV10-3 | CAISGSGGFNEQFF | TGTGCCATCAGTGGTAGCGGGGGGTTCAATGAGCAGTTCTTC
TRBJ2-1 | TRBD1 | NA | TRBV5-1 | CASSPDRGVYNEQFF | TGCGCCAGCAGCCCCGACAGGGGGGTCTACAATGAGCAGTTCTTC
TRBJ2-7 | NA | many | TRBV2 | CASSGGAGSHSYEQYF | TGTGCCAGCAGTGGAGGTGCGGGCTCACATTCCTACGAGCAGTACTTC
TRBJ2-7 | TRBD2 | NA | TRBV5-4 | CASSPSGRRHEQYF | TGTGCCAGCAGCCCTAGCGGGAGACGACACGAGCAGTACTTC
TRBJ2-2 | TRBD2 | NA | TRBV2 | CASSGTSGRSLPGELFF | TGTGCCAGCAGTGGGACTAGCGGTAGATCATTGCCCGGGGAGCTGTTTTTT
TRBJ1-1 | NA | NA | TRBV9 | CASSPPGNTEAFF | TGTGCCAGCAGCCCCCCTGGGAACACTGAAGCTTTCTTT
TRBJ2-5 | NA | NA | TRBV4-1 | CASSSTGAEETQYF | TGCGCCAGCAGCTCGACGGGGGCCGAGGAGACCCAGTACTTC
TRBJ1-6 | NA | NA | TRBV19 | CASSGALGRLHF | TGTGCCAGTAGCGGGGCCCTGGGGCGTCTCCACTTT
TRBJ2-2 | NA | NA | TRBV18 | CASSPGQAGELFF | TGTGCCAGCTCACCGGGGCAAGCCGGGGAGCTGTTTTTT
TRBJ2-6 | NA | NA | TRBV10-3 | CAISESVTSVLTF | TGTGCCATCAGTGAGTCGGTAACCAGCGTCCTGACTTTC
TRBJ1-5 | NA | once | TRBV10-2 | CASSEQVRSNQPQHF | TGCGCCAGCAGTGAGCAGGTGAGAAGCAATCAGCCCCAGCATTTT
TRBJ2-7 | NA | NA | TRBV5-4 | CASSLEQSYEQYF | TGTGCCAGCAGCTTGGAACAGTCCTACGAGCAGTACTTC
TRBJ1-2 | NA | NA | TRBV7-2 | CASSLAHYYGYTF | TGTGCCAGCAGCTTAGCCCATTACTATGGCTACACCTTC
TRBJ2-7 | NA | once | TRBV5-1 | CASSLVAGHYEQYF | TGCGCCAGCAGCTTAGTAGCAGGACACTACGAGCAGTACTTC
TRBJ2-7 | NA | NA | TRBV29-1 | CSVIWGANEQYF | TGCAGCGTTATATGGGGGGCCAACGAGCAGTACTTC
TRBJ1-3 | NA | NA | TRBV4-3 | CASSPGTLGNTIYF | TGCGCCAGCAGCCCCGGGACACTTGGAAACACCATATATTTT
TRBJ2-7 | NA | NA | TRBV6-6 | CASRTWGRPYEQYF | TGTGCCAGCAGGACGTGGGGGCGACCCTACGAGCAGTACTTC
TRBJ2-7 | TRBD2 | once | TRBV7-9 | CASSLGGLAGFSYEQYF | TGTGCCAGCAGCTTAGGGGGACTAGCGGGATTCTCCTACGAGCAGTACTTC
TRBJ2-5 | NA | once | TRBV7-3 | CASSLIRGPVETQYF | TGTGCCAGCAGCTTAATTCGGGGGCCAGTGGAGACCCAGTACTTC
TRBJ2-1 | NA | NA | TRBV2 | CASSESNEQFF | TGTGCCAGCAGTGAGTCTAATGAGCAGTTCTTC
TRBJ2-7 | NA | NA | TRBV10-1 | CASIGSLQMCEQYF | TGCGCCAGTATCGGCAGCCTCCAAATGTGCGAGCAGTACTTC
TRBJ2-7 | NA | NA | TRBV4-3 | CASSQEVQHTYEQYF | TGCGCCAGCAGCCAAGAGGTACAGCACACCTACGAGCAGTACTTC
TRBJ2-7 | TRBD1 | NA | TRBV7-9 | CASSLGTGGAGEQYF | TGTGCCAGCAGCTTAGGGACAGGGGGCGCGGGCGAGCAGTACTTC
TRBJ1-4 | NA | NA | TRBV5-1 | CASSPGAEELFF | TGCGCCAGCAGCCCCGGGGCCGAGGAACTGTTTTTT